These 32 T cell receptor beta chains came from one sample sequenced in a study of shared clonotypes between healthy human individuals. Terminally differentiated effector memory CD45RA+ cells were excluded from the naive CD8 cells, which were CD45RO-negative and positively selected for CCR7. Sequencing used immunoSEQ multiplex PCR; TCRdb keeps in-frame clones, though not all of them. The data show about 2.1 million clones, over 85% seen once. Sequencing was carried out using naive CD8+ T cells from PBMCs. These receptor sequences come from a man between 18 and 29 years old in good health. Some clones in this sample may be carry-over from other donors' samples.

A single count supports this clone. The gene calls are TRBV5-1 and TRBJ2-2; D may be TRBD1 (5 bases). CDR3 length equals 15 residues. The germline V and J ends were trimmed by 1 base and 10 bases, with 17 bases remaining between them. Germline-derived CDR1 and CDR2 are SGHRS and YFSETQ. The CDR3 loop is CASSLWGREGEELFF. The CDR3 DNA follows: TGCGCCAGCAGCTTGTGGGGCAGGGAAGGGGAGGAGCTGTTTTTT. Supplemented by reference TRBV5-1 and TRBJ2-2, the full variable domain reads KAGVTQTPRYLIKTRGQQVTLSCSPISGHRSVSWYQQTPGQGLQFLFEYFSETQRNKGNFPGRFSGRQFSNSRSEMNVSTLELGDSALYLCASSLWGREGEELFFGEGSRLTVL.

The CDR3 loop reads CASGDTSHQPQHF. CDR3 in DNA: TGTGCCAGTGGGGACACATCTCATCAGCCCCAGCATTTT. The chain recombines TRBV9 with TRBJ1-5; a possible D gene is TRBD1 (6 bases). There are 13 residues in the CDR3. Trimming stripped 8 bases from V and 5 bases from J, with 14 bases between. The germline V gene encodes CDR1 SGDLS and CDR2 YYNGEE.

About this clone: In the same sample, other DNA sequences code for this CDR3. The chain links TRBV5-1 to TRBJ1-1; no reliable D call. This CDR3 has 12 residues. V shed 3 bases and J shed 1 base, with 4 bases lying between them. Germline V gene lookup returns CDR1 SGHRS and CDR2 YFSETQ. The CDR3 protein is CASSSGNTEAFF. For the CDR3, the DNA is TGCGCCAGCAGCTCCGGGAACACTGAAGCTTTCTTT.

The chain couples TRBV29-1 to TRBJ1-1; D is perhaps TRBD1 (6 bases). The CDR3 runs 16 residues. V was shortened by 6 bases and J by 5 bases, with 25 bases between the two germline ends. Germline assignment: CDR1 SQVTM and CDR2 ANQGSEA. CDR3 sequence reads: CSVHGAGDGEGTEAFF. The CDR3 DNA sequence: TGCAGCGTCCACGGGGCAGGGGACGGGGAGGGGACTGAAGCTTTCTTT.

The chain uses TRBV5-1 and TRBJ2-3; D uncertain. Germline V lookup: CDR1 SGHRS, CDR2 YFSETQ. The CDR3 runs 12 residues. Trimming removed 4 bases from V and 4 bases from J, with 7 bases in between. The CDR3 spells CASSVTPDTQYF. The CDR3 DNA reads as TGCGCCAGCAGCGTGACCCCAGATACGCAGTATTTT.

The J gene is TRBJ2-2, the V gene TRBV27, with D uncertain. CDR3 size: 12 residues. V lost 6 bases and J 7 bases, leaving 9 bases between the germline ends. Germline loops: CDR1 MNHEY, CDR2 SMNVEV (reference sequence). CDR3 amino acids: CASRAGIGELFF. The CDR3 DNA follows: TGTGCCAGCAGGGCTGGGATCGGGGAGCTGTTTTTT.

CDR3 residues: CASSQRRGETQYF. In DNA form, the CDR3 reads TGTGCCAGCAGTCAAAGAAGGGGGGAGACCCAGTACTTC. The genes are TRBV7-7 and TRBJ2-5; D possibly corresponds to TRBD1 (6 bases). Per the germline V gene, CDR1 is SSHAT and CDR2 is FNYEAQ (reference sequence). V lost 6 bases and J 5 bases, leaving 13 bases between the germline ends. CDR3 length equals 13 residues. The whole variable domain, remainder taken from reference TRBV7-7 and TRBJ2-5, is GAGVSQSPRYKVTKRGQDVTLRCDPISSHATLYWYQQALGQGPEFLTYFNYEAQPDKSGLPSDRFSAERPEGSISTLTIQRTEQRDSAMYRCASSQRRGETQYFGPGTRLLVL.

The chain combines TRBV18 with TRBJ2-3; TRBD1 agrees at 10 bases. CDR1 is KGHSH, CDR2 LQKENI, per germline. V was clipped by 5 bases and J by 4 bases; unmatched bases: 3. This CDR3 spans 14 amino acids. This chain's CDR3 is CASSDRGPADTQYF. The CDR3 DNA reads as TGTGCCAGCTCAGACAGGGGGCCGGCAGATACGCAGTATTTT.

The chain combines TRBV14 with TRBJ2-7, with D possibly matching TRBD2 (6 bases). The CDR3 has 15 amino acids. The germline gives CDR1 SGHDN, CDR2 FVKESK. Trimming stripped 1 base from V and 3 bases from J, with 13 bases between. CDR3 sequence reads: CASSQVGWGGYEQYF. The CDR3 DNA reads TGTGCCAGCAGCCAAGTGGGATGGGGAGGCTACGAGCAGTACTTC. Full variable domain (remainder filled in from reference TRBV14 and TRBJ2-7): EAGVTQFPSHSVIEKGQTVTLRCDPISGHDNLYWYRRVMGKEIKFLLHFVKESKQDESGMPNNRFLAERTGGTYSTLKVQPAELEDSGVYFCASSQVGWGGYEQYFGPGTRLTVT.

The CDR3, as DNA: TGTGCCAGCAACACAGGGGTGGGTGAAAAACTGTTTTTT. Its protein product is CASNTGVGEKLFF. V usage is TRBV5-6 and J usage is TRBJ1-4; 7 positions agree with TRBD1. V lost 6 bases and J lost 7; bases outside the gene matches: 6. CDR1 and CDR2 (germline): SGHDT, YYEEEE. The CDR3 totals 13 residues.

The genes are TRBV7-6 and TRBJ2-1; 8 nucleotides match TRBD2. Per germline, CDR1 SGHVS and CDR2 FNYEAQ. The CDR3 is made up of 17 amino acids. Trimming took 6 bases from V and 5 from J; bases not matched to a gene: 15. The CDR3 is CASSPHPGGALDNEQFF. CDR3 coding DNA: TGTGCCAGCAGTCCACACCCGGGGGGGGCCTTAGACAATGAGCAGTTCTTC.

The chain recombines TRBV30 with TRBJ1-2; D gene uncertain. V shed 0 bases and J shed 6 bases, with 23 bases lying between them. CDR1 and CDR2 (germline): GTSNPN, SVGIG (reference sequence). CDR3 size: 17 residues. CDR3 sequence: CAWSVVSPLRSDDGYTF. The CDR3, as DNA: TGTGCCTGGAGTGTAGTAAGTCCCCTTCGATCAGACGATGGCTACACCTTC. The complete variable domain, with remaining parts taken from reference TRBV30 and TRBJ1-2, reads SQTIHQWPATLVQPVGSPLSLECTVEGTSNPNLYWYRQAAGRGLQLLFYSVGIGQISSEVPQNLSASRPQDRQFILSSKKLLLSDSGFYLCAWSVVSPLRSDDGYTFGSGTRLTVV.

CDR3 coding DNA: TGTGCCAGCAGTTTATCGGCGGGGACAGGGGACTATGGCTACACCTTC. Encoded protein: CASSLSAGTGDYGYTF. V is TRBV27 and J is TRBJ1-2; TRBD1 agrees at 10 bases. Trimming removed 0 bases from V and 3 bases from J; junction bases left unmatched: 4. The germline CDR1 and CDR2 sequences are MNHEY and SMNVEV (reference sequence). The CDR3 contains 16 residues.

In this sample, this clone turned up once. This sequence joins TRBV9 and TRBJ1-2, with a possible D match to TRBD1 (5 bases). The CDR3 length is 18 residues. V was shortened by 4 bases and J by 0 bases, with 22 bases between the two germline ends. CDR1 SGDLS and CDR2 YYNGEE come from the germline V gene. The CDR3 spells CASSPELMADKANYGYTF. CDR3 DNA sequence: TGTGCCAGCAGCCCAGAGCTGATGGCGGACAAAGCTAACTATGGCTACACCTTC.

Only one count was recorded for this clone. This sequence joins TRBV7-3 and TRBJ2-1; no reliable D call. This CDR3 has 16 residues. Germline V gene data show CDR1 as SGHTA and CDR2 as FQGTGA. V was pared by 3 bases and J by 1 base, with 13 bases between. CDR3 region: CASSFPDGTSYNEQFF. CDR3 in DNA: TGTGCCAGCAGCTTCCCGGACGGAACATCCTACAATGAGCAGTTCTTC.

This rearrangement joins TRBV28 to TRBJ2-5, with TRBD2 matching 10 bases. This CDR3 spans 16 amino acids. The V and J ends lost 2 bases and 1 base, in that order; junction bases with no gene match: 4. Germline V gene lookup returns CDR1 MDHEN and CDR2 SYDVKM. The DNA for the CDR3 is TGTGCCAGCAGTTTAGCAGCGGGAGGGCCCCAAGAGACCCAGTACTTC. It is translated as CASSLAAGGPQETQYF.

This clone was counted once. The rearrangement joins TRBV7-9 to TRBJ1-4; D is unclear. This CDR3 is built from 17 residues. V was pared by 5 bases and J by 0 bases, with 16 bases between. The V gene's germline CDR1 is SEHNR and CDR2 FQNEAQ (reference sequence). CDR3 sequence: CASSPPGPTATNEKLFF. CDR3 bases: TGTGCCAGCAGCCCACCGGGCCCCACTGCAACTAATGAAAAACTGTTTTTT.

This chain uses TRBV7-9 with TRBJ2-5; the D gene could be TRBD1 or TRBD2 (5 bases each). CDR3 length: 18 amino acids. The ends were cut back, 1 base at V and 5 bases at J, with 23 bases in the middle. CDR1 and CDR2 from the germline V gene are SEHNR and FQNEAQ (reference sequence). CDR3 loop: CASSLVGGRRASSETQYF. CDR3 DNA sequence: TGTGCCAGCAGCTTAGTTGGGGGTCGTCGTGCTAGTTCGGAGACCCAGTACTTC.

The chain recombines TRBV7-3 with TRBJ1-5; TRBD1 matches 11 bases. Unmatched junction bases numbered 24, after V lost 5 bases and J lost 6 bases. CDR3 length: 21 residues. Germline assignment: CDR1 SGHTA and CDR2 FQGTGA. This CDR3 is CASSLIAIPVTGQGAFQPQHF. The CDR3 coding sequence is TGTGCCAGCAGCCTGATCGCGATCCCCGTTACCGGACAGGGGGCTTTTCAGCCCCAGCATTTT.

The chain is built from TRBV6-1 and TRBJ2-7; D tentatively fits TRBD1 or TRBD2 (5 bases each). Trimming stripped 7 bases from V and 3 bases from J, with 13 bases between. The CDR3 has 13 residues. The germline V gene encodes CDR1 MNHNS and CDR2 SASEGT. CDR3 residues: CASKVGGSYEQYF. Here the CDR3 DNA reads TGTGCCAGCAAGGTTGGGGGTAGCTACGAGCAGTACTTC.

The chain couples TRBV12-5 to TRBJ2-1; 12 bases map to TRBD1. Germline V CDR1 and CDR2: LGHNT, FRNRAP. The trim removed 6 bases at V and 10 bases at J, leaving 10 bases unmatched. The CDR3 runs to 15 residues. CDR3 amino acids: CASGPGQGALLEQFF. The CDR3 coding sequence is TGTGCTAGTGGCCCGGGACAGGGGGCCCTCTTGGAGCAGTTCTTC.

The chain links TRBV7-2 to TRBJ2-5; 7 nucleotides line up with TRBD1. Losses at the gene ends were 4 bases for V and 1 base for J; bases not matched to a gene: 6. The CDR3 is 15 residues long. The V gene's germline CDR1 is SGHTA and CDR2 FQGNSA. The CDR3 region is CASSSRDSSQETQYF. CDR3 sequence (DNA): TGTGCCAGCAGCTCCAGGGACAGTTCCCAAGAGACCCAGTACTTC.

The V call is TRBV30, the J call TRBJ2-7; 8 nucleotides match TRBD1. Trimming at V came to 2 bases and at J to 2 bases, leaving 8 bases not matched to a gene. CDR1 and CDR2 from the germline V gene are GTSNPN and SVGIG (reference sequence). The length of the CDR3 is 15 residues. The CDR3 region is CAWSPTTGVTYEQYF. The CDR3 coding sequence is TGTGCCTGGAGTCCCACGACAGGGGTGACCTACGAGCAGTACTTC. Together with reference TRBV30 and TRBJ2-7, the CDR3 gives the full variable domain: SQTIHQWPATLVQPVGSPLSLECTVEGTSNPNLYWYRQAAGRGLQLLFYSVGIGQISSEVPQNLSASRPQDRQFILSSKKLLLSDSGFYLCAWSPTTGVTYEQYFGPGTRLTVT.

The rearrangement joins TRBV11-2 to TRBJ2-7; D may be TRBD1 (5 bases). Trimming pared 5 bases from V and 5 bases from J, leaving 22 bases between. Germline loops: CDR1 SGHAT, CDR2 FQNNGV. The CDR3 spans 16 residues. The CDR3 DNA reads TGTGCCAGCAGCCGAGGTTGGCAGGGCCGATGGGACGAGCAGTACTTC. It translates to CASSRGWQGRWDEQYF.

The J gene is TRBJ2-5, the V gene TRBV7-8; no clear D gene. CDR3 length: 16 amino acids. Germline loops: CDR1 SGHVS, CDR2 FQNEAQ. V was pared by 4 bases and J by 4 bases, with 19 bases between. In nucleotides, the CDR3 is TGTGCCAGCAGCTCCCGGGCGTCGGAAGCCCCAGAGACCCAGTACTTC. It yields the protein CASSSRASEAPETQYF.

The chain has TRBV27 and TRBJ1-5; 7 nucleotides agree with TRBD1. This CDR3 has 15 amino acids. Per germline, CDR1 MNHEY and CDR2 SMNVEV (reference sequence). V trimming: 4 bases; J trimming: 0 bases; junction bases outside the gene matches: 3. DNA for the CDR3: TGTGCCAGCAGTTCAACAGGGGCTAGCAATCAGCCCCAGCATTTT. It translates to CASSSTGASNQPQHF.

The chain combines TRBV10-1 with TRBJ2-2; no clear D gene. Germline CDR1 WNHNN, CDR2 SYGVQD (reference sequence). This CDR3 comprises 17 residues. The germline V and J ends were trimmed by 0 bases and 6 bases, with 17 bases remaining between them. CDR3 residues: CASSESVRTLISGELFF. The CDR3 bases are TGCGCCAGCAGTGAGTCTGTCCGCACTCTAATATCCGGGGAGCTGTTTTTT.

This chain links TRBV27 with TRBJ2-3, with D perhaps matching TRBD1 (5 bases). The CDR3 is made up of 12 amino acids. V gave up 6 bases and J gave up 4 bases, with 8 bases separating them. Germline-derived CDR1 and CDR2 are MNHEY and SMNVEV (reference sequence). CDR3 nucleotide sequence: TGTGCCAGCAGGGTGGGGCCAGATACGCAGTATTTT. Encoded protein: CASRVGPDTQYF.

The chain links TRBV10-1 to TRBJ2-6; 7 positions agree with TRBD1. The CDR3 is 20 residues long. Germline CDR1 reads WNHNN; CDR2 reads SYGVQD (reference sequence). The junction had 14 bases not matched to a gene; V was cut back by 3 bases and J by 0 bases. The CDR3 bases are TGCGCCAGCAGTGAAGTGAAGGGACAGCATTTCTACTCTGGGGCCAACGTCCTGACTTTC. Translating it yields CASSEVKGQHFYSGANVLTF.

V is TRBV19 and J is TRBJ1-4; 9 bases are shared with TRBD1. Germline lookup yields CDR1 LNHDA and CDR2 SQIVND (reference sequence). With 6 bases clipped from V and 8 bases from J, the junction kept 4 bases outside the gene matches. The CDR3 extends over 13 amino acids. The CDR3 loop reads CASRGTGQEKLFF. Here the CDR3 DNA reads TGTGCCAGTAGGGGGACAGGGCAGGAAAAACTGTTTTTT.

This chain uses TRBV9 with TRBJ1-3, with TRBD1 matching over 7 bases. V gave up 3 bases and J gave up 2 bases; unmatched junction bases: 5. The CDR3 spans 15 residues. CDR1 is SGDLS, CDR2 YYNGEE, per germline. CDR3 sequence reads: CASSEQGYTGNTIYF. The CDR3 DNA reads as TGTGCCAGCAGCGAACAGGGGTACACTGGAAACACCATATATTTT. The full variable domain, in which reference TRBV9 and TRBJ1-3 provide the parts outside the CDR3, is DSGVTQTPKHLITATGQRVTLRCSPRSGDLSVYWYQQSLDQGLQFLIQYYNGEERAKGNILERFSAQQFPDLHSELNLSSLELGDSALYFCASSEQGYTGNTIYFGEGSWLTVV.

The V and J genes are TRBV7-6 and TRBJ2-5; D unresolved. The germline V and J ends were trimmed by 4 bases and 5 bases, with 11 bases remaining between them. Looked up from germline, CDR1 is SGHVS and CDR2 is FNYEAQ. This CDR3 has 13 amino acids. CDR3 region: CASSYDRSETQYF. The CDR3, as DNA: TGTGCCAGCAGCTATGATCGGTCGGAGACCCAGTACTTC.